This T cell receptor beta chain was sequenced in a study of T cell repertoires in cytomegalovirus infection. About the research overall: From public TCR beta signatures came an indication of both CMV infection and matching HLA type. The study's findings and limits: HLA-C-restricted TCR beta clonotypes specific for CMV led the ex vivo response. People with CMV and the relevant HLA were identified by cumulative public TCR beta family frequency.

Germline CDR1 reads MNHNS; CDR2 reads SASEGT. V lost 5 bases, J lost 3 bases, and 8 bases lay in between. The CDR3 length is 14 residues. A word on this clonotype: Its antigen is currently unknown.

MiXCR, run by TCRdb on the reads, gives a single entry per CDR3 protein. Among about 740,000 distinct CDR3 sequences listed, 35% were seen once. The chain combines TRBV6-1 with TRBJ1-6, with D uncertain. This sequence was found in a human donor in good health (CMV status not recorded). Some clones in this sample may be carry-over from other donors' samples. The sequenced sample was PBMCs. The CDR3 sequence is CASSFPGYNSPLHF. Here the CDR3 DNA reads TGTGCCAGCAGTTTTCCGGGCTATAATTCACCCCTCCACTTT.